This is a list of T cell receptor beta chains from one sample in a study of CD4 T cells in relation to SARS-CoV-2 and coronaviruses. Produced via immunoSEQ multiplex PCR; TCRdb's table is partial and in-frame only. The sample lists roughly 63,000 clones; 94% were seen once. Input material: naive CD4+ T cells from PBMCs. These receptors were obtained from a human donor in good health. Both conserved end residues are part of each CDR3. A D gene is named only where the DNA matches it firmly. Size is stated for part of the rows, as once, few or many counts, or as a class when the clone is expanded.

V	size	J	D	CDR3	DNA
TRBV12-3/TRBV12-4	-	TRBJ2-3	-	CASIQSSEPQYF	TGTGCCAGCATTCAGTCTTCGGAGCCGCAGTATTTT
TRBV11-2	few	TRBJ2-1	TRBD2	CASSLAGLAGVNEQFF	TGTGCCAGCAGCTTAGCCGGACTAGCGGGAGTGAATGAGCAGTTCTTC
TRBV3-1/TRBV3-2	-	TRBJ1-4	-	CASSHVGGLNEKLFF	TGTGCCAGCAGCCACGTGGGGGGCTTAAATGAAAAACTGTTTTTT
TRBV18	-	TRBJ2-1	TRBD2	CASSPPGLAGGNEQFF	TGTGCCAGCTCACCCCCGGGACTAGCGGGAGGGAATGAGCAGTTCTTC
TRBV14	-	TRBJ2-1	-	CASSQDWGEQFF	TGTGCCAGCAGCCAAGACTGGGGTGAGCAGTTCTTC
TRBV5-6	once	TRBJ1-3	TRBD1	CASSLESRGASGNTIYF	TGTGCCAGCAGCTTGGAATCCAGGGGGGCCTCTGGAAACACCATATATTTT
TRBV6-5	-	TRBJ2-7	TRBD1	CASRNLGQGAYEQYF	TGTGCCAGCAGGAATCTAGGACAGGGGGCTTACGAGCAGTACTTC
TRBV19	-	TRBJ2-1	-	CASSITAIAANEQFF	TGTGCCAGTAGTATTACAGCTATCGCCGCGAATGAGCAGTTCTTC
TRBV27	-	TRBJ2-6	-	CASRAIRDSSGANVLTF	TGTGCCAGCAGGGCCATCAGGGATTCCTCTGGGGCCAACGTCCTGACTTTC
TRBV19	-	TRBJ1-1	-	CASSRLSYNTEAFF	TGTGCCAGTAGCCGACTCTCATATAACACTGAAGCTTTCTTT